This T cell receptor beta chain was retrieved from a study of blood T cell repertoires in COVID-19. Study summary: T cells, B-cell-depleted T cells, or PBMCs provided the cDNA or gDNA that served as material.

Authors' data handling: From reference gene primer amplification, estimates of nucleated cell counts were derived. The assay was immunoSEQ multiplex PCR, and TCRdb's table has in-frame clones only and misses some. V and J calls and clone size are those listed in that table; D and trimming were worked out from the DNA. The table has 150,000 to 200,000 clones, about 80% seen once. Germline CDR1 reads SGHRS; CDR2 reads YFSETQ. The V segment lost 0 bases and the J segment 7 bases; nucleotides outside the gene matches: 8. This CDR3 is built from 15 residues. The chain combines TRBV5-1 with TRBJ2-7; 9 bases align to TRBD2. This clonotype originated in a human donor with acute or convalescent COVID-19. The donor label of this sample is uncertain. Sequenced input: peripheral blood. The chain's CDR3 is CASSLGASGVQEQYF. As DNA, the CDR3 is TGCGCCAGCAGCTTGGGCGCTAGCGGGGTGCAAGAGCAGTACTTC.